One and the same sample provided the 32 T cell receptor beta chains below, sequenced in a study of Graves' ophthalmopathy and Graves' hyperthyroidism. As the template, RNA transcripts were used to amplify TCR beta CDR3 regions. First-round RT-PCR used HTBI primers; second-round multiplex PCR followed. TCRdb re-called the multiplex PCR reads with MiXCR, one entry per CDR3 protein. The sample comprises about 40,000 distinct CDR3 sequences, around 50% of which are singletons, and more than 15% rests with the top ten. The sample taken for sequencing was peripheral blood. These receptors were collected from an adult man with Graves' ophthalmopathy.

The V and J genes are TRBV29-1 and TRBJ2-1, with 8 bases fitting TRBD2. J was trimmed by 8 bases and V by 8 bases; bases with no gene match: 11. The CDR3 has 13 residues. From germline, CDR1 is SQVTM and CDR2 ANQGSEA. CDR3 in DNA: TGCAGCTTGGCCGGGACTAGTAGCCATGAGCAGTTCTTC. Amino acid sequence: CSLAGTSSHEQFF.

This clonotype came up many times. Written as DNA, the CDR3 is TGTGCCAGCGCCTGGACAGCAGGTACTGAAGCTTTCTTT. Its protein product is CASAWTAGTEAFF. The V gene is TRBV19, the J gene TRBJ1-1, with TRBD1 as a possible D gene (6 bases). This CDR3 is 13 amino acids long. CDR1 LNHDA and CDR2 SQIVND come from the germline V gene (reference sequence). V was clipped by 9 bases and J by 5 bases, with 16 bases between them.

This chain connects TRBV20-1 to TRBJ2-7, with a weak D call TRBD2 (6 bases). V was clipped by 6 bases and J by 2 bases, with 14 bases between them. The CDR3 runs to 13 residues. CDR1 is DFQATT, CDR2 SNEGSKA, per germline (reference sequence). The CDR3 nucleotides read TGCAGTGCGTCGGGGGAAGAGACCTACGAGCAGTACTTC. This codes for CSASGEETYEQYF.

The sample holds many counts of this clonotype. The chain recombines TRBV4-1 with TRBJ2-1; TRBD2 aligns across 14 bases. The V and J ends lost 4 bases and 1 base, in that order; junction bases with no gene match: 3. This CDR3 contains 17 residues. CDR1 MGHRA and CDR2 YSYEKL come from the germline V gene. CDR3 region: CASSRTSGGQSYNEQFF. DNA for the CDR3: TGCGCCAGCAGCCGGACTAGCGGGGGGCAGTCCTACAATGAGCAGTTCTTC.

The chain uses TRBV7-2 and TRBJ2-7, with D hard to call. V was cut by 3 bases and J by 5 bases, with 11 bases left in between. The CDR3 is 13 amino acids. Germline V lookup: CDR1 SGHTA, CDR2 FQGNSA. CDR3 in DNA: TGTGCCAGCAGCTTGGGGTATGTGAACGAGCAGTACTTC. Residues: CASSLGYVNEQYF.

This clonotype was observed many times. The V and J genes are TRBV6-1 and TRBJ2-3, with TRBD1 identical over 10 bases. The V segment lost 7 bases and the J segment 4 bases; nucleotides outside the gene matches: 5. This CDR3 contains 14 residues. CDR1 is MNHNS and CDR2 is SASEGT in the germline V gene. The CDR3 region is CASKDRGVADTQYF. CDR3 bases: TGTGCCAGCAAGGACAGGGGGGTTGCAGATACGCAGTATTTT.

This clonotype has ten or more counts. The CDR3 nucleotides read TGTGCCAGCAGCTTAGCAAAGACTAGCGGAAGCCCCACAGATACGCAGTATTTT. It is translated as CASSLAKTSGSPTDTQYF. The rearrangement joins TRBV11-3 to TRBJ2-3, with TRBD2 matching over 9 bases. The germline gives CDR1 SGHNT, CDR2 YENEEA. With 1 base clipped from V and 2 bases from J, the junction kept 10 bases outside the gene matches. The CDR3 is 18 residues long.

The CDR3 coding sequence is TGCGCCAGCAGCCCCTCGCCTAAGGATGGCTACACCTTC. Its translation: CASSPSPKDGYTF. V and J are TRBV4-1 and TRBJ1-2; D remains unclear. Germline values: CDR1 MGHRA, CDR2 YSYEKL. The CDR3 loop spans 13 amino acids. Trimming removed 4 bases at V and 6 bases at J, with 12 bases between.

The chain has TRBV9 and TRBJ2-5, with TRBD2 matching over 12 bases. V shed 2 bases and J 5 bases; nucleotides not matched to a gene: 10. CDR1 and CDR2 from the germline V gene are SGDLS and YYNGEE. The CDR3 is 17 residues long. The CDR3 DNA reads TGTGCCAGCAGCGTGGGGGGGCTAGCGGGAGGGGGGGAGACCCAGTACTTC. It translates to CASSVGGLAGGGETQYF.

The chain couples TRBV20-1 to TRBJ2-7; 9 bases line up with TRBD1. Trimming removed 2 bases from V and 3 bases from J; junction bases left unmatched: 2. This CDR3 contains 13 residues. Germline V gene data show CDR1 as DFQATT and CDR2 as SNEGSKA (reference sequence). DNA for the CDR3: TGCAGTGCTAGAAGGACAGGGGTCTACGAGCAGTACTTC. Translated, it gives CSARRTGVYEQYF.

On this clonotype: It is likely a read error, because the conserved phenylalanine at the end of the CDR3 is missing. The chain joins TRBV12-3 or TRBV12-4 to TRBJ1-1, with D unresolved. Between the trimmed V and J ends, which lost 3 bases and 1 base, there was a span of 15 bases. CDR3 length: 16 residues. The CDR3 nucleotides are TGTGCCAGCAGTTTTGTAAGGTTAGGGTCGAACACTGAAGCTTTCATT. It is translated as CASSFVRLGSNTEAFI.

V usage is TRBV20-1 and J usage is TRBJ1-2; 9 bases map to TRBD1. J gave up 2 bases and V 5 bases, and 6 bases lay outside the gene matches. The CDR3 loop spans 14 amino acids. Germline V gene sequence: CDR1 DFQATT, CDR2 SNEGSKA (reference sequence). The CDR3 DNA reads as TGCAGTGCTCGCACCGGGACAGGGAACTATGGCTACACCTTC. This codes for CSARTGTGNYGYTF.

This clonotype has ten or more counts. V gene TRBV19 combines with J gene TRBJ1-6; D may be TRBD1 (6 bases). Germline assignment: CDR1 LNHDA and CDR2 SQIVND (reference sequence). The CDR3 runs to 15 residues. V was trimmed by 0 bases and J by 7 bases, leaving 10 bases between them. CDR3 in DNA: TGTGCCAGTAGTATAGACAGGGGAGGCAATTCACCCCTCCACTTT. Its translation: CASSIDRGGNSPLHF.

In its sample, this clonotype was seen once. The rearrangement joins TRBV2 to TRBJ1-2; D may be TRBD1 (5 bases). The CDR3 contains 16 residues. Germline loops: CDR1 SNHLY, CDR2 FYNNEI. V gave up 4 bases and J gave up 6 bases, with 21 bases separating them. The CDR3 sequence is CASSGRGGSGGDGYTF. The CDR3, as DNA: TGTGCCAGCAGTGGAAGGGGAGGGTCCGGTGGCGATGGCTACACCTTC.

On this clonotype itself: A much larger clonotype is one base distant, so this may be a read error. V and J are TRBV6-6 and TRBJ2-2, with D perhaps TRBD2 (7 bases). Trimming took 10 bases from V and 2 from J, leaving 23 bases between them. The CDR3 is 17 residues long. Germline V gives CDR1 MNHNY, CDR2 SVGAGI (reference sequence). CDR3 bases: TGTGCCAACAGGAACAGCAGGGAGGGGACAAACACCGGGGAGCTGTTTTTT. It specifies CANRNSREGTNTGELFF.

The chain uses TRBV15 and TRBJ2-2; the match to TRBD1 covers 7 bases. With 3 bases clipped from V and 11 bases from J, the junction kept 6 bases outside the gene matches. Germline V gene sequence: CDR1 LNHNV, CDR2 YYDKDF (reference sequence). The CDR3 extends over 13 amino acids. The CDR3 sequence: CATSSPGGSELFF. The CDR3 nucleotides are TGTGCCACCAGCAGCCCAGGGGGTAGTGAGCTGTTTTTT.

This clonotype was counted between two and nine times. The chain links TRBV28 to TRBJ1-2; 7 bases are a match to TRBD1. V lost 5 bases, J lost 4 bases, and 22 bases stayed unmatched. Germline V lookup: CDR1 MDHEN, CDR2 SYDVKM. This CDR3 is 19 amino acids long. The CDR3 is CASSTPKRAGGQLGYGYTF. The CDR3, as DNA: TGTGCCAGCAGTACCCCGAAAAGGGCAGGGGGACAACTAGGCTATGGCTACACCTTC.

As to this clonotype: At one of its ends the junction is not consistent with the germline gene, which may arise from a read error. The genes are TRBV5-5 and TRBJ1-2, with a weak D call TRBD1 (5 bases). CDR1 and CDR2 from the germline V gene are SGHKS and YYEKEE (reference sequence). The CDR3 length is 15 residues. The CDR3 here is CASSLAQDTVRGYSF. Here the CDR3 DNA reads TGTGCCAGCAGCTTGGCACAGGACACAGTACGGGGCTACTCCTTC. Together with reference TRBV5-5 and TRBJ1-2, the CDR3 gives the full variable domain: DAGVTQSPTHLIKTRGQQVTLRCSPISGHKSVSWYQQVLGQGPQFIFQYYEKEERGRGNFPDRFSARQFPNYSSELNVNALLLGDSALYLCASSLAQDTVRGYSFGSGTRLTVV.

A remark on this clonotype: The conserved phenylalanine or tryptophan is not found at the CDR3 terminus, so this likely reflects a read error. The rearrangement uses TRBV5-1 and TRBJ2-5; TRBD1 matches 9 bases. The CDR3 spans 15 residues. CDR1 is SGHRS and CDR2 is YFSETQ in the germline V gene. V was clipped by 0 bases and J by 5 bases; unmatched bases: 5. CDR3 loop: CASSLGTGARETQYC. The CDR3 DNA reads TGCGCCAGCAGCTTGGGGACAGGGGCTCGGGAGACCCAGTACTGC.

Comments on this clonotype: The conserved final phenylalanine or tryptophan is absent from the CDR3, which likely points to a read error. This chain links TRBV10-3 with TRBJ1-2; 11 bases fit TRBD1. The CDR3 sequence is 16 residues long. Germline trimming cut 2 bases from V and 2 bases from J; bases unmatched to any gene: 4. Germline CDR1 ENHRY, CDR2 SYGVKD. The DNA for the CDR3 is TGTGCCATCAGTGAGCCGGGACAGGGGGTAAACTATGGCTACACCTCC. This codes for CAISEPGQGVNYGYTS.

Of note for this clonotype: The junction differs from germline at one of its ends, possibly a read error. Here the CDR3 reads CASRLVPGGGNEQFF. The DNA for the CDR3 is TGCGCCAGCCGCTTGGTCCCAGGGGGCGGGAATGAGCAGTTCTTC. J is TRBJ2-1 and V is TRBV5-1; 8 bases match TRBD1. Per the germline V gene, CDR1 is SGHRS and CDR2 is YFSETQ. The CDR3 is 15 amino acids. The full variable domain, with the rest looked up from reference TRBV5-1 and TRBJ2-1, is KAGVTQTPRYLIKTRGQQVTLSCSPISGHRSVSWYQQTPGQGLQFLFEYFSETQRNKGNFPGRFSGRQFSNSRSEMNVSTLELGDSALYLCASRLVPGGGNEQFFGPGTRLTVL.

This clonotype was seen at least ten times. The chain carries TRBV11-2 and TRBJ2-3; 7 positions agree with TRBD1. Per the germline V gene, CDR1 is SGHAT and CDR2 is FQNNGV. Germline trimming cut 5 bases from V and 3 bases from J; bases unmatched to any gene: 11. There are 16 residues in the CDR3. CDR3 nucleotides: TGTGCCAGCAGCCAAAGACAGGGAGTGTCGACAGATACGCAGTATTTT. Its translation is CASSQRQGVSTDTQYF.

This clonotype has ten or more counts. The chain carries TRBV5-8 and TRBJ2-5; D perhaps matches TRBD2 (6 bases). Deletions cut 3 bases from V and 2 bases from J, with 8 bases between. The CDR3 spans 13 residues. CDR1 and CDR2 (germline): SGHTS, YDEGEE. The CDR3 here is CASSSGLQETQYF. The CDR3, as DNA: TGTGCCAGCAGCTCGGGACTTCAAGAGACCCAGTACTTC. Filled out from reference TRBV5-8 and TRBJ2-5, the complete variable domain reads EAGVTQSPTHLIKTRGQQATLRCSPISGHTSVYWYQQALGLGLQFLLWYDEGEERNRGNFPPRFSGRQFPNYSSELNVNALELEDSALYLCASSSGLQETQYFGPGTRLLVL.

This clonotype is labeled medium-sized (0.01 to 0.1%). This sequence joins TRBV29-1 and TRBJ1-6, with 7 bases matching TRBD1. The CDR3 is 13 amino acids. In germline, CDR1 is SQVTM, CDR2 ANQGSEA. J was trimmed by 4 bases and V by 6 bases; bases with no gene match: 3. The CDR3 here is CSVATGYNSPLHF. The CDR3 DNA sequence: TGCAGCGTGGCGACAGGGTATAATTCACCCCTCCACTTT.

The gene calls are TRBV7-9 and TRBJ1-5; D is unresolved. Germline CDR1 reads SEHNR; CDR2 reads FQNEAQ (reference sequence). V was shortened by 1 base and J by 11 bases, with 9 bases between the two germline ends. The CDR3 loop spans 12 amino acids. CDR3: CASSLDESTQHF. CDR3 in DNA: TGTGCCAGCAGCTTAGACGAGTCTACCCAGCATTTT.

The chain carries TRBV29-1 and TRBJ2-3, with TRBD2 matching 10 bases. Germline CDR1 and CDR2: SQVTM and ANQGSEA. V was pared by 2 bases and J by 6 bases, with 11 bases of the junction left unmatched. The CDR3 is made up of 16 amino acids. The CDR3 nucleotides are TGCAGCGTTGAACCTAGCGGGGGACCGACGAGGGATACGCAGTATTTT. Encoded protein: CSVEPSGGPTRDTQYF.

This clonotype was seen only a few times. A much larger clonotype is one base distant, so this may be a read error. The genes are TRBV6-5 and TRBJ1-1, with 9 bases aligning to TRBD1. V trimming: 5 bases; J trimming: 4 bases; junction bases outside the gene matches: 8. This CDR3 spans 15 amino acids. Germline V gives CDR1 MNHEY, CDR2 SVGAGI. CDR3 in amino acids: CASSRPGQGVTEAFF. The CDR3 DNA is TGTGCCAGCAGTAGGCCGGGACAGGGTGTCACTGAAGCTTTCTTT.

This clonotype was observed many times. The chain has TRBV19 and TRBJ2-6; 7 nucleotides match TRBD1. The J segment lost 4 bases and the V segment lost 7 bases, leaving 4 bases of the junction unmatched. Germline V gene data show CDR1 as LNHDA and CDR2 as SQIVND (reference sequence). This CDR3 is 14 amino acids long. Here the CDR3 reads CASTRQGGANVLTF. The DNA of the CDR3 is TGTGCCAGTACCCGACAGGGAGGGGCCAACGTCCTGACTTTC.

This clonotype was observed at least ten times. The chain combines TRBV11-3 with TRBJ2-5; 11 bases fit TRBD2. The CDR3 is 14 amino acids. Per the germline V gene, CDR1 is SGHNT and CDR2 is YENEEA. V gave up 2 bases and J gave up 4 bases; unmatched junction bases: 0. The CDR3: CASSLTSGRETQYF. The CDR3 DNA sequence: TGTGCCAGCAGCTTAACTAGCGGGAGAGAGACCCAGTACTTC.

This clonotype was seen at least ten times. This sequence joins TRBV5-1 and TRBJ2-4, with TRBD1 identical over 7 bases. J gave up 8 bases and V 0 bases, and 11 bases lay outside the gene matches. Germline V lookup: CDR1 SGHRS, CDR2 YFSETQ. The CDR3 is 16 residues long. CDR3 bases: TGCGCCAGCAGCTTGGAGACAGGGTATCGAGAATACATTCAGTACTTC. Its protein is CASSLETGYREYIQYF. The variable domain in full, with the rest retrieved from reference TRBV5-1 and TRBJ2-4, is KAGVTQTPRYLIKTRGQQVTLSCSPISGHRSVSWYQQTPGQGLQFLFEYFSETQRNKGNFPGRFSGRQFSNSRSEMNVSTLELGDSALYLCASSLETGYREYIQYFGAGTRLSVL.

The chain uses TRBV6-2 or TRBV6-3 and TRBJ1-5; D perhaps matches TRBD1 (5 bases). The CDR3 extends over 14 amino acids. The germline gives CDR1 MNHEY, CDR2 SVGEGT. The ends were cut back, 0 bases at V and 5 bases at J, with 8 bases in the middle. Here the CDR3 DNA reads TGTGCCAGCAGTTACTCAGGGGAGGATCAGCCCCAGCATTTT. Translated: CASSYSGEDQPQHF.

This clonotype was found a few times. The J gene is TRBJ2-7, the V gene TRBV7-2; 7 bases are shared with TRBD1. Per the germline V gene, CDR1 is SGHTA and CDR2 is FQGNSA. Trimming removed 5 bases from V and 6 bases from J; junction bases left unmatched: 7. The CDR3 loop spans 13 amino acids. The CDR3 bases are TGTGCCAGCAGCCCGGGACAGAATCGCGAGCAGTACTTC. This encodes CASSPGQNREQYF.